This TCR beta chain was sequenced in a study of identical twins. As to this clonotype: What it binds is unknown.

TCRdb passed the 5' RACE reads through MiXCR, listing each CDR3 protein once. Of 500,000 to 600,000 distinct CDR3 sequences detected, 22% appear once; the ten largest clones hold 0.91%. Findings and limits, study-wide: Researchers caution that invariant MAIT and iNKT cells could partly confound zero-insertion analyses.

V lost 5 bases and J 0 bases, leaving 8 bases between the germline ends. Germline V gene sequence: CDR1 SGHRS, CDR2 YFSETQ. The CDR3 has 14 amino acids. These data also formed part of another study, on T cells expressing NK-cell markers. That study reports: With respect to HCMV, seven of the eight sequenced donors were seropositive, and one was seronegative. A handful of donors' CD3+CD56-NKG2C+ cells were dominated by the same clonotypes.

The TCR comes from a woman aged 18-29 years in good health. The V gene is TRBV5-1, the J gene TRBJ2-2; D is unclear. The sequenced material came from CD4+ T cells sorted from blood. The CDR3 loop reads CASSTDPNTGELFF. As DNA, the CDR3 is TGCGCCAGCAGTACCGACCCGAACACCGGGGAGCTGTTTTTT.